The present TCR beta chain was sequenced within a study of CD8+ T cells in alopecia areata. Whole-study context: Each day, treated patients took oral tofacitinib twice, at 5 to 10 mg per dose.

The researchers isolated CD4+ and CD8+ T cells from PBMCs by sorting. The CDR3 totals 13 residues. V shed 7 bases and J shed 0 bases, with 12 bases lying between them. From germline, CDR1 is SQVTM and CDR2 ANQGSEA. This clone was recorded a few times. cDNA prepared by RNA extraction and subsequent reverse transcription served as the template for sequencing. Assay used: immunoSEQ multiplex PCR; TCRdb lists only in-frame clones, some missing. The sample contains about 91,000 clones, 35% to 45% of which appear only once. This sequence was found in a human donor with alopecia areata. The V and J genes are TRBV29-1 and TRBJ1-1; no clear D. The sequenced material came from CD4+ T cells sorted from blood. The CDR3 loop is CSALTWVNTEAFF. As DNA, the CDR3 is TGCAGCGCCTTGACTTGGGTGAACACTGAAGCTTTCTTT.